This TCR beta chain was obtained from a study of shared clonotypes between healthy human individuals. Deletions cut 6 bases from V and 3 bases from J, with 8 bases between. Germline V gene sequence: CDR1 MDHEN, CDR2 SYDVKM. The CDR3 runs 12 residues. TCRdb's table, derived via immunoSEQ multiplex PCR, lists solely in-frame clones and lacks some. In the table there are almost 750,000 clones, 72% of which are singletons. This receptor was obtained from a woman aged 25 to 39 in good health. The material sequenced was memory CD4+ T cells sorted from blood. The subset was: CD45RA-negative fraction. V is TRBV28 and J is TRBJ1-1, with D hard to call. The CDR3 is CASRQLDTEAFF. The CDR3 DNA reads TGTGCCAGCAGACAACTGGACACTGAAGCTTTCTTT. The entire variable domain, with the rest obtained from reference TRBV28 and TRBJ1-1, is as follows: DVKVTQSSRYLVKRTGEKVFLECVQDMDHENMFWYRQDPGLGLRLIYFSYDVKMKEKGDIPEGYSVSREKKERFSLILESASTNQTSMYLCASRQLDTEAFFGQGTRLTVV.